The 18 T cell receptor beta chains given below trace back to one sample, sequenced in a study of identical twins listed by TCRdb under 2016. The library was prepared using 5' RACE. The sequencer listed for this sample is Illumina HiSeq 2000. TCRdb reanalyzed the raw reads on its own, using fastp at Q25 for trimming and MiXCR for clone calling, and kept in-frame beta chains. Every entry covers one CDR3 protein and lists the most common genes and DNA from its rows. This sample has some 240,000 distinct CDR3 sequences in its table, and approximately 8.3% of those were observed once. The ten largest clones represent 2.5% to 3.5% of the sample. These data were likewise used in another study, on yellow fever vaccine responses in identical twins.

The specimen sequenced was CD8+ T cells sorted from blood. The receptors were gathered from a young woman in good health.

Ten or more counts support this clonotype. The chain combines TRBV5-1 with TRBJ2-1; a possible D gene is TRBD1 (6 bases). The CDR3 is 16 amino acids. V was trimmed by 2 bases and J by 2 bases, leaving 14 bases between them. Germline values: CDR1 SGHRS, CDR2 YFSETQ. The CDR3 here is CASSFPRGHPYNEQFF. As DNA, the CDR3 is TGCGCCAGCAGCTTCCCCAGGGGCCACCCCTACAATGAGCAGTTCTTC.

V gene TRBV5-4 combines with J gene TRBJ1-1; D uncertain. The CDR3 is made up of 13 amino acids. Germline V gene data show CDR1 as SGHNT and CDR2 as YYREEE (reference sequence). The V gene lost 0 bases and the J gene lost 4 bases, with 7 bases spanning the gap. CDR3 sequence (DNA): TGTGCCAGCAGCTTGGAACTGCTCACTGAAGCTTTCTTT. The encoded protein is CASSLELLTEAFF.

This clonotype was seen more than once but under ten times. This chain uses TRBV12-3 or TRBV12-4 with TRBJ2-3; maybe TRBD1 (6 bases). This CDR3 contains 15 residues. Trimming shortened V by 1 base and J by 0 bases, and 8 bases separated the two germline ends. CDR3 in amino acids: CASSLGTESTDTQYF. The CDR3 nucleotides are TGTGCCAGCAGTTTAGGGACAGAGAGCACAGATACGCAGTATTTT.

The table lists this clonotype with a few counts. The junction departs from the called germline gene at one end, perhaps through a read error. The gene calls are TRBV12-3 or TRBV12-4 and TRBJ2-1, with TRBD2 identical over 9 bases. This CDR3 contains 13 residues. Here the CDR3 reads CATYSGSPDEQFF. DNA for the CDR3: TGCGCAACCTATAGCGGGAGCCCGGATGAGCAGTTCTTC.

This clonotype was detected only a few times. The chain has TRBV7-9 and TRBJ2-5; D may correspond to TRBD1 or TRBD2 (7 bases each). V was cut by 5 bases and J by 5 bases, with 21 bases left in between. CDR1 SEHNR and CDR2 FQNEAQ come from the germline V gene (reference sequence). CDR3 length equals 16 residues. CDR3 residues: CASSRKSGTVFETQYF. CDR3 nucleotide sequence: TGTGCCAGCAGCCGAAAAAGCGGGACAGTGTTTGAGACCCAGTACTTC.

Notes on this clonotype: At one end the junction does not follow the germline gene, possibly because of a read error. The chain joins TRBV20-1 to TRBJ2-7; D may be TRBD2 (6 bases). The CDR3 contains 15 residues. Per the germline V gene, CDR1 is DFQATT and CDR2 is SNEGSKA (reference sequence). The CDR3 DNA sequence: TGCAGTGCTAGAGATTTGGGACTTGACTCCCACGAGCAGTACTTC. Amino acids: CSARDLGLDSHEQYF.

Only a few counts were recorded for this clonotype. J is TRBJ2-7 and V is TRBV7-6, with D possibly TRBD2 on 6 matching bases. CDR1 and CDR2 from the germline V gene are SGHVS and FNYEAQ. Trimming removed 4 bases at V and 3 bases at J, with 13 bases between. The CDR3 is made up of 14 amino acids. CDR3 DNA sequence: TGTGCCAGCAGCTCGGAGGGGACCCTCTACGAGCAGTACTTC. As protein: CASSSEGTLYEQYF.

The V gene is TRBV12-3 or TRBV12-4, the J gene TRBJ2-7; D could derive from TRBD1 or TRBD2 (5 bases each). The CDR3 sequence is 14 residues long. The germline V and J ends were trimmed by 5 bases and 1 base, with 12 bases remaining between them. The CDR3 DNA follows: TGTGCCAGCAGTCCCCCGGGACGGTCCTACGAGCAGTACTTC. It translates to CASSPPGRSYEQYF.

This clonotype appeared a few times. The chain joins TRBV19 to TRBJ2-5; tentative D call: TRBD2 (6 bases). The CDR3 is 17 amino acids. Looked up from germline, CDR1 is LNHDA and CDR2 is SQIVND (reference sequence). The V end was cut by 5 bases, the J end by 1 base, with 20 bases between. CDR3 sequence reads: CASSPPPGTPTQETQYF. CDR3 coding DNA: TGTGCCAGTAGTCCACCCCCCGGGACTCCGACCCAAGAGACCCAGTACTTC.

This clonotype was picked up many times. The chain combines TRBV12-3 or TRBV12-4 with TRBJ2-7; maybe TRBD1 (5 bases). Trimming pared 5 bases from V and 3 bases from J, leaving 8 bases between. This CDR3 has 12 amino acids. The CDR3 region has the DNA TGTGCCAGCAGTCAACAGGTCTACGAGCAGTACTTC. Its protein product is CASSQQVYEQYF.

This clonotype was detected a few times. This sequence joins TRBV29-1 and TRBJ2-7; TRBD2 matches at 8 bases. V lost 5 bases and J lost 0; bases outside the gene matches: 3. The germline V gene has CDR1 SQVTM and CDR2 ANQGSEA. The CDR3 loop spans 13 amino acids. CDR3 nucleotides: TGCAGCGTTCGGGGGGGCCTCTCCTACGAGCAGTACTTC. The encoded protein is CSVRGGLSYEQYF.

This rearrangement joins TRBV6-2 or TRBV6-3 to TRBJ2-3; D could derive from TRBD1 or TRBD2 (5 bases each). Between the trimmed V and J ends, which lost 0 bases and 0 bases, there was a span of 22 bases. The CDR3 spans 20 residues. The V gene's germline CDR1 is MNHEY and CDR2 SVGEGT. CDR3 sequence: CASSYSIVRADTHSTDTQYF. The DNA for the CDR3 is TGTGCCAGCAGTTACTCGATTGTAAGAGCGGACACCCATAGCACAGATACGCAGTATTTT.

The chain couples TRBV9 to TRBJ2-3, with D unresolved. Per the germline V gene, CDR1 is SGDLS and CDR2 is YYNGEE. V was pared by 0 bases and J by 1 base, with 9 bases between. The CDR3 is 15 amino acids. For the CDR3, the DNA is TGTGCCAGCAGCGTAGGGCAGGTGCGCACAGATACGCAGTATTTT. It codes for CASSVGQVRTDTQYF.

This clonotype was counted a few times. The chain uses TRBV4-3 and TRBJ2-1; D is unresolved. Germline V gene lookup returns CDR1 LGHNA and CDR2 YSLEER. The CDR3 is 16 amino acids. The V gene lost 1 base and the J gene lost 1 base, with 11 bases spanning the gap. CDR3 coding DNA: TGCGCCAGCAGCCAAGGGGTGGCAGAGTCCTACAATGAGCAGTTCTTC. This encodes CASSQGVAESYNEQFF.

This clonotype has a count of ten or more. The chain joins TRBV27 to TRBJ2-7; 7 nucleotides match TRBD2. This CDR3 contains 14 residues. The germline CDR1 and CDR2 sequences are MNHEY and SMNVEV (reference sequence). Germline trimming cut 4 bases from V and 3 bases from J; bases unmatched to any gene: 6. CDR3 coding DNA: TGTGCCAGCAGTTCCGGGACTACCGTCTACGAGCAGTACTTC. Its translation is CASSSGTTVYEQYF.

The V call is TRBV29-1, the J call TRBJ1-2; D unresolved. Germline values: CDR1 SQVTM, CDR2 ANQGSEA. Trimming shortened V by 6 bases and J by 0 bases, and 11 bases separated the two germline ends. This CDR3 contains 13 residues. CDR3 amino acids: CSVGGVTNYGYTF. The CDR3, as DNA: TGCAGCGTCGGCGGGGTAACTAACTATGGCTACACCTTC.

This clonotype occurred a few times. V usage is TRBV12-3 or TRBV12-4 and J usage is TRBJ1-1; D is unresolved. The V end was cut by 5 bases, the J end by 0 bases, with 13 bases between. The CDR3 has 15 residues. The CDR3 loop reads CASSALQKMNTEAFF. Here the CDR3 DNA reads TGTGCCAGCAGTGCACTACAGAAGATGAACACTGAAGCTTTCTTT.

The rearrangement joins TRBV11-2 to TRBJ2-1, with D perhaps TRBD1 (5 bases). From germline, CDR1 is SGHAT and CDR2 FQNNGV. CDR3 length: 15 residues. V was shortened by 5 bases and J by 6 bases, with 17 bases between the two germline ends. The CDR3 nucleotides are TGTGCCAGCAGCCCAAGTGGGCAGGGCCGCAATGAGCAGTTCTTC. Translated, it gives CASSPSGQGRNEQFF.